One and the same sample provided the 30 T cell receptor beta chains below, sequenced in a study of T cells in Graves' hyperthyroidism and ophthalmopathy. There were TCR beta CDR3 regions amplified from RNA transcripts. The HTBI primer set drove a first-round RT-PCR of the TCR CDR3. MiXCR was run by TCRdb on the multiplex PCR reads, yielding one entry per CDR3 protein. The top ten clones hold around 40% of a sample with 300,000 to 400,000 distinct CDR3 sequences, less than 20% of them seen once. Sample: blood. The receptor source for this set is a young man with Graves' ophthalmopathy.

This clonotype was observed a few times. CDR3 nucleotide sequence: TGTGCCAGCAGTGAAGGGGACAGTACCGAGCAGTACTTC. It specifies CASSEGDSTEQYF. V usage is TRBV6-1 and J usage is TRBJ2-7; 7 bases are shared with TRBD1. Unmatched junction bases numbered 3, after V lost 1 base and J lost 6 bases. The CDR3 has 13 residues. Germline V gene data show CDR1 as MNHNS and CDR2 as SASEGT.

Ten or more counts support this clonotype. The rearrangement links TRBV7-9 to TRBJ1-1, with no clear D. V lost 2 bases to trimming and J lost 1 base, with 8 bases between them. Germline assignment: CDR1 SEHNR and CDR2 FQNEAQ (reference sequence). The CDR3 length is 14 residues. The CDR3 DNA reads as TGTGCCAGCAGCTTACCAGAGAAGAACACTGAAGCTTTCTTT. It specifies CASSLPEKNTEAFF.

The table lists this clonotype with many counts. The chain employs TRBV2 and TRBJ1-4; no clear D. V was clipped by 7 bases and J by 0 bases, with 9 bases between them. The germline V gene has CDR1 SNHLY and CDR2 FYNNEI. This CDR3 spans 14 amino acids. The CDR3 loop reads CASTSTSTNEKLFF. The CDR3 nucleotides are TGTGCCAGCACCTCGACATCAACTAATGAAAAACTGTTTTTT. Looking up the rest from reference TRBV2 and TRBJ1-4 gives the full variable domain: EPEVTQTPSHQVTQMGQEVILRCVPISNHLYFYWYRQILGQKVEFLVSFYNNEISEKSEIFDDQFSVERPDGSNFTLKIRSTKLEDSAMYFCASTSTSTNEKLFFGSGTQLSVL.

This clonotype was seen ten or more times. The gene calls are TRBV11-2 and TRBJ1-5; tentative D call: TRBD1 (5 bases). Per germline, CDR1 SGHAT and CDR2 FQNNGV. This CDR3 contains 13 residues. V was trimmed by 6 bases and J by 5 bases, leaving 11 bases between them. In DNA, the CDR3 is TGTGCCAGCAGTGGGGGGGGTGATCAGCCCCAGCATTTT. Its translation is CASSGGGDQPQHF. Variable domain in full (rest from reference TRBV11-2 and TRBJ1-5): EAGVAQSPRYKIIEKRQSVAFWCNPISGHATLYWYQQILGQGPKLLIQFQNNGVVDDSQLPKDRFSAERLKGVDSTLKIQPAKLEDSAVYLCASSGGGDQPQHFGDGTRLSIL.

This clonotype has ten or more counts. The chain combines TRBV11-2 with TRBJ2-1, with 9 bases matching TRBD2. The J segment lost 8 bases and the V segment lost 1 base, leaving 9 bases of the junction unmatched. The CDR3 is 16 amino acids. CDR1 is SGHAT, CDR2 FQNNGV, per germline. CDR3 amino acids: CASSLVSRGGADEQFF. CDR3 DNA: TGTGCCAGCAGCTTAGTATCGCGCGGGGGGGCGGATGAGCAGTTCTTC.

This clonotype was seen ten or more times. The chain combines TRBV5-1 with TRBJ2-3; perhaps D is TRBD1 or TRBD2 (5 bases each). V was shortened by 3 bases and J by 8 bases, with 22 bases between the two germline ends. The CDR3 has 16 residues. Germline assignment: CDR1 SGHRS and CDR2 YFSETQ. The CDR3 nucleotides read TGCGCCAGCAGCTCAACCACCGGGACCCTGGGGAGTACGCAGTATTTT. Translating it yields CASSSTTGTLGSTQYF.

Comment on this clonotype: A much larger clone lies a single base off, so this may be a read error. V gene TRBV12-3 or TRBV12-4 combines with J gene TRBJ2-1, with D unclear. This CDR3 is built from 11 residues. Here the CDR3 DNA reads TGTGCCAGCAGTCGTGGGTATGAGCGGTTCTTC. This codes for CASSRGYERFF.

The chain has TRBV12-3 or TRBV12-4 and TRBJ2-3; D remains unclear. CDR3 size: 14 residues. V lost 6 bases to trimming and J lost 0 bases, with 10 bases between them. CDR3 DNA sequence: TGTGCCAGCAGGGAGCGTCCAAGCACAGATACGCAGTATTTT. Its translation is CASRERPSTDTQYF.

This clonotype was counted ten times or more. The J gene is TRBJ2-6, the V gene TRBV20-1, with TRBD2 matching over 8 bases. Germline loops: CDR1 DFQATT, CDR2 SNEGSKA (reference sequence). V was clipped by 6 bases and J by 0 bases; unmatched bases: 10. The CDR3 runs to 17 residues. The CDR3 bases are TGCAGTGCCGCCCAGGGCGGGGGGAGCTCTGGGGCCAACGTCCTGACTTTC. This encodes CSAAQGGGSSGANVLTF.

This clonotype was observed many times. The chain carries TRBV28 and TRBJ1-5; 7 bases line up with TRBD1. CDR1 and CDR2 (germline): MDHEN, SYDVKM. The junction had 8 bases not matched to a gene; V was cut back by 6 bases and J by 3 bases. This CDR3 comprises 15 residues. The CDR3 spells CASRNRDRFNQPQHF. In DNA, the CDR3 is TGTGCCAGCAGGAACCGGGACAGATTCAATCAGCCCCAGCATTTT.

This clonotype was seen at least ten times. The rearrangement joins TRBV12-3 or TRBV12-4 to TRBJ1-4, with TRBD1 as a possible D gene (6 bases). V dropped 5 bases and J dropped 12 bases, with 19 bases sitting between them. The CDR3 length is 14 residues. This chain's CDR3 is CASSHTGKMLELFF. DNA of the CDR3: TGTGCCAGCAGTCACACAGGGAAAATGTTGGAACTGTTTTTT.

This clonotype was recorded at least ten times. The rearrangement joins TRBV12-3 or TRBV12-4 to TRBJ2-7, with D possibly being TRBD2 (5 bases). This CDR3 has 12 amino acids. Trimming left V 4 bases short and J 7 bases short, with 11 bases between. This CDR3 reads CASSSRAGEQYF. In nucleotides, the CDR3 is TGTGCCAGCAGTTCTCGGGCGGGTGAGCAGTACTTC.

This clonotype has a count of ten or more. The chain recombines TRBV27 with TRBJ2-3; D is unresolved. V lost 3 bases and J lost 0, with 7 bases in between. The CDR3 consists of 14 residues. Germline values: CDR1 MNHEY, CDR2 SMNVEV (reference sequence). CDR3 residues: CASSFLLSTDTQYF. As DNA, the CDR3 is TGTGCCAGCAGTTTCCTCCTTAGCACAGATACGCAGTATTTT.

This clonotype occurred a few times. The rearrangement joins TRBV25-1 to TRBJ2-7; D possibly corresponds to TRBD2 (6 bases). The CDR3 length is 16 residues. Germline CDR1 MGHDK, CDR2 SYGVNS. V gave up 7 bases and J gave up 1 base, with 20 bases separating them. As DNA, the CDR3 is TGTGCCAGCACCGGGCGGGGTTATGAGGAGTCCTACGAGCAGTACTTC. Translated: CASTGRGYEESYEQYF.

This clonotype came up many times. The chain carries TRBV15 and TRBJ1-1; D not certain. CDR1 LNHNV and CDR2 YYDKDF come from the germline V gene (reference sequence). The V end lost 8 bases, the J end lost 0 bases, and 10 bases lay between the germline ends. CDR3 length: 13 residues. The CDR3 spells CATGERLNTEAFF. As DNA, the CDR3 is TGTGCCACCGGGGAGAGACTGAACACTGAAGCTTTCTTT.

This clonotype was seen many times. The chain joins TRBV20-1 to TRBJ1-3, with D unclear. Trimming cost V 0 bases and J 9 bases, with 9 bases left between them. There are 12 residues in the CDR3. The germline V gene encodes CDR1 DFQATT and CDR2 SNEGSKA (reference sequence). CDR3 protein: CSAREQEATIYF. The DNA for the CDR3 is TGCAGTGCTAGAGAGCAGGAGGCCACCATATATTTT.

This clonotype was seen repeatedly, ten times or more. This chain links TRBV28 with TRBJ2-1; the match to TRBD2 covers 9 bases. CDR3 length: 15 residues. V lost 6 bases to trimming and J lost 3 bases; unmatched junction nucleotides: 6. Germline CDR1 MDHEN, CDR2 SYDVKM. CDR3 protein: CASRLSSGVYNEQFF. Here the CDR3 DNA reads TGTGCCAGCAGACTTTCTAGCGGGGTCTACAATGAGCAGTTCTTC. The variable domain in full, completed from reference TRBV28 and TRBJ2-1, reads DVKVTQSSRYLVKRTGEKVFLECVQDMDHENMFWYRQDPGLGLRLIYFSYDVKMKEKGDIPEGYSVSREKKERFSLILESASTNQTSMYLCASRLSSGVYNEQFFGPGTRLTVL.

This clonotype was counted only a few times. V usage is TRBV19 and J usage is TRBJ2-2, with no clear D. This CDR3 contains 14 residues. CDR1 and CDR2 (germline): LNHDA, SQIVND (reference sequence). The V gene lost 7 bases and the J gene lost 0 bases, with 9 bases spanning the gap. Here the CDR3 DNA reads TGTGCCAGTATGCCAGGTTCGAACACCGGGGAGCTGTTTTTT. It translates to CASMPGSNTGELFF.

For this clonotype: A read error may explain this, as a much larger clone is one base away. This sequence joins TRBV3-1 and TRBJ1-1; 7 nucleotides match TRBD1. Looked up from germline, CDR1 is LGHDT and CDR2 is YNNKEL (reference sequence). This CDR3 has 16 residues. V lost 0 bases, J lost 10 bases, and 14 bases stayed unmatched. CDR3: CASSQDVGTEGRVAFF. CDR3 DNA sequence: TGTGCCAGCAGCCAAGATGTAGGGACAGAGGGCCGGGTAGCTTTCTTT.

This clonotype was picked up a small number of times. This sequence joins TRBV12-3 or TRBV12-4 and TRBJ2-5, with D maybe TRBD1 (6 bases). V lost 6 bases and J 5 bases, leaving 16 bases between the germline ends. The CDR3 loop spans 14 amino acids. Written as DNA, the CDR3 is TGTGCCAGCAGCAAAGCAAATAGGGGGGAGACCCAGTACTTC. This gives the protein CASSKANRGETQYF.

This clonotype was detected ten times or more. The DNA for the CDR3 is TGTGCCAGCAGCCGCCTTGAGGGCTACGAGCAGTACTTC. Translation gives CASSRLEGYEQYF. This chain uses TRBV11-2 with TRBJ2-7; a possible D gene is TRBD2 (5 bases). Per germline, CDR1 SGHAT and CDR2 FQNNGV. The CDR3 totals 13 residues. Between the trimmed V and J ends, which lost 5 bases and 3 bases, there was a span of 11 bases.

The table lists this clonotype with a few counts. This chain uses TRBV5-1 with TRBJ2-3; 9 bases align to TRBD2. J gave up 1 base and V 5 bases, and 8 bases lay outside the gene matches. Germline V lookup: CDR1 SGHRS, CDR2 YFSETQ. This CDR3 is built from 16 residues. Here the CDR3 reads CASSRGLAPRTDTQYF. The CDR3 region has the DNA TGCGCCAGCAGTCGGGGACTAGCTCCCCGCACAGATACGCAGTATTTT.

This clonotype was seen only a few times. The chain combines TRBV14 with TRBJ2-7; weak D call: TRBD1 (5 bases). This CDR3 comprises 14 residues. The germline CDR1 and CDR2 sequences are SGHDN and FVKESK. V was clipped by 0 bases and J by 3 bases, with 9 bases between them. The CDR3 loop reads CASSQDWTHYEQYF. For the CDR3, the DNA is TGTGCCAGCAGCCAAGATTGGACACACTACGAGCAGTACTTC.

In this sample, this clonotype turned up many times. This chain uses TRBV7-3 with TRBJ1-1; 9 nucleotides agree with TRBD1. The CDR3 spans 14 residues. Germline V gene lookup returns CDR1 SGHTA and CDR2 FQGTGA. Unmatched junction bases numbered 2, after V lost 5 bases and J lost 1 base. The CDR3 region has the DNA TGTGCCAGCAGCCTGACAGGGGGGAACACTGAAGCTTTCTTT. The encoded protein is CASSLTGGNTEAFF.

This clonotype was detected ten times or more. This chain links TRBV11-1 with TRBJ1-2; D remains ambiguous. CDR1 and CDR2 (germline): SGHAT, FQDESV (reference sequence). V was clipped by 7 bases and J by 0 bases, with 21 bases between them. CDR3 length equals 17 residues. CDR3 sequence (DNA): TGTGCCAGCACCCACGCCGGGAGTGGGGTAGCTAACTATGGCTACACCTTC. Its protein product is CASTHAGSGVANYGYTF.

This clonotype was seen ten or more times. The CDR3 region has the DNA TGTGCCAGCAGTGAAGGGCAGCATTCACCCCTCCACTTT. This sequence encodes CASSEGQHSPLHF. This chain connects TRBV6-1 to TRBJ1-6; D gene uncertain. Between the trimmed V and J ends, which lost 1 base and 8 bases, there was a span of 6 bases. There are 13 residues in the CDR3. Germline lookup yields CDR1 MNHNS and CDR2 SASEGT.

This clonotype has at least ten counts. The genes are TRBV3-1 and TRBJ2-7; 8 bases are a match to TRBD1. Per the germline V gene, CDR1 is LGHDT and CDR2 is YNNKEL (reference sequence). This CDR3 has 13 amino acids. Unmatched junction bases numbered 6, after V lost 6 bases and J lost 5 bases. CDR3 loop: CASRQGAQNEQYF. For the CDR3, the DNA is TGTGCCAGCAGGCAGGGGGCGCAGAACGAGCAGTACTTC.

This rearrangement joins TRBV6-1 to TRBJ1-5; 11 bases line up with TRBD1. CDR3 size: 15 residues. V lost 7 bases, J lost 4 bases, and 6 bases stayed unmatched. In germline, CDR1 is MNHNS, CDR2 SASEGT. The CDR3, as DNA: TGTGCCAGCACCACGGGGACAGGGGGTAATCAGCCCCAGCATTTT. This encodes CASTTGTGGNQPQHF.

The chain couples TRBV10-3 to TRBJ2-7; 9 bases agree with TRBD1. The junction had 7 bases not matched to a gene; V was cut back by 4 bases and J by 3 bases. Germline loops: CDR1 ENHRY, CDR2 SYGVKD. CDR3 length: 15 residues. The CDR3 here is CAISAGQGMNYEQYF. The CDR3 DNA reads TGTGCCATCAGTGCGGGACAGGGAATGAACTACGAGCAGTACTTC.

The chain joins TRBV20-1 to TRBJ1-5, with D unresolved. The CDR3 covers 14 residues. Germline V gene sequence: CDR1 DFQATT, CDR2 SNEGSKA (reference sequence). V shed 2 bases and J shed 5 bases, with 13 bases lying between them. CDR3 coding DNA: TGCAGTGCTAGAACCGCGGGCAGTTATCAGCCCCAGCATTTT. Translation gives CSARTAGSYQPQHF.